This T cell receptor beta chain was documented in a study of cytomegalovirus exposure and HLA in healthy donors. About this clone: The sample contains more than one DNA sequence encoding this CDR3.

Germline loops: CDR1 SGHRS, CDR2 YFSETQ. The CDR3 totals 16 residues. The trim removed 0 bases at V and 4 bases at J, leaving 3 bases unmatched. Primers for the PCR totalled 60 Vbeta and 13 Jbeta. Profiled with immunoSEQ multiplex PCR; TCRdb holds only in-frame clones, not every one. The sample includes around 160,000 clones, 60% to 80% of them seen just once. The TCR originated in a woman in her thirties or forties in good health and CMV-seropositive. Source material: PBMCs. This chain links TRBV5-1 with TRBJ2-1, with 11 bases fitting TRBD2. CDR3 sequence (DNA): TGCGCCAGCAGCTTGGGTCTAGCGGGGGGATACAATGAGCAGTTCTTC. Amino acids: CASSLGLAGGYNEQFF.